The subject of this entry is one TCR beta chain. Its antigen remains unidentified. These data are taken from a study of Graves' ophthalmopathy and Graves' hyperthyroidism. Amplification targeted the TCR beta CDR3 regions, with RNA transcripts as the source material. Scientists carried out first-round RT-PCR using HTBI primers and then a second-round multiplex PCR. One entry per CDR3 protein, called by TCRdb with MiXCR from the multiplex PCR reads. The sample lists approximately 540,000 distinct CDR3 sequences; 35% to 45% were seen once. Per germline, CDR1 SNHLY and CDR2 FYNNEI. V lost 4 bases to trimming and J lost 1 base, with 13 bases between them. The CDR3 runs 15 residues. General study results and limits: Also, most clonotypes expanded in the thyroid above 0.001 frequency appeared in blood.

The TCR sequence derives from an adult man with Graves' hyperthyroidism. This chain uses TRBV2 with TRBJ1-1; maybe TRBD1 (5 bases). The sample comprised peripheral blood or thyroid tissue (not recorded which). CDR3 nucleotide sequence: TGTGCCAGCAGTGGTTCCAGGGTCGGGAACACTGAAGCTTTCTTT. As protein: CASSGSRVGNTEAFF.